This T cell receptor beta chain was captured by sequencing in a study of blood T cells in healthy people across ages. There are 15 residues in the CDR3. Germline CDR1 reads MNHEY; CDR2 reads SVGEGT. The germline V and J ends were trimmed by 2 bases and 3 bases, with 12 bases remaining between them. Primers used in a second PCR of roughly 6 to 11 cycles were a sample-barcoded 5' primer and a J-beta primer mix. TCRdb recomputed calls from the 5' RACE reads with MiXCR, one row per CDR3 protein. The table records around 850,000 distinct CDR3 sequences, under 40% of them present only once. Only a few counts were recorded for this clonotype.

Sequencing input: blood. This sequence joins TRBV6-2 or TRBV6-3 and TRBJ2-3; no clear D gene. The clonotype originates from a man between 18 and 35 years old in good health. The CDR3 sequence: CASSYGTSSTDTQYF. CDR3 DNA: TGTGCCAGCAGTTACGGTACAAGCTCGACAGATACGCAGTATTTT.